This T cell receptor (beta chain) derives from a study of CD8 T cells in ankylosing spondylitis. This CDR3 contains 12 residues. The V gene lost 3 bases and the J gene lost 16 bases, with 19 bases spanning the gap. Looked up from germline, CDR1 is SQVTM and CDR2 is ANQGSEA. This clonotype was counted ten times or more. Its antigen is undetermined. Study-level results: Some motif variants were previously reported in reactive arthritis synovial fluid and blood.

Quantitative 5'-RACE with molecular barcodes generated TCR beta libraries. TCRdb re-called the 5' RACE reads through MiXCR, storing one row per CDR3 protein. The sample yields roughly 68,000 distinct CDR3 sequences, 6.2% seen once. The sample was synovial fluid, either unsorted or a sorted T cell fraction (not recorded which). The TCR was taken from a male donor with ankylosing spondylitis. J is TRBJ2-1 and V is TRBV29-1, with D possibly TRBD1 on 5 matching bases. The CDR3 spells CSVDESSGRGFF. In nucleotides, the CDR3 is TGCAGCGTTGATGAGAGTTCGGGTAGGGGATTCTTC.